The entry below describes one T cell receptor beta chain. Treatment denoted: roughly 19 received Ad26.COV2.S at low or high dose, single or two shots; about 5 received placebo; per-sample allocation not given. Sampling was performed 63 days after the first vaccine or placebo injection. Ad26 vector vaccine expressed Wuhan-strain SARS-CoV-2 spike. These data originate in a study of Ad26.COV2.S vaccination and SARS-CoV-2 variants. Germline CDR1 KGHSH, CDR2 LQKENI. The CDR3 sequence is 15 residues long. The V gene lost 6 bases and the J gene lost 2 bases, with 13 bases spanning the gap. TCRdb's copy holds only in-frame clones and misses some; the assay was immunoSEQ multiplex PCR. The sample lists roughly 380,000 clones, around 87% seen once, with about 4% in the top ten.

The receptor was derived from a person aged 18-60 years who received the Ad26.COV2.S COVID-19 vaccine or a placebo. V is TRBV18 and J is TRBJ2-2, with D unresolved. Material: peripheral blood, obtained in a trial of Ad26.COV2.S vaccine versus placebo. CDR3 in DNA: TGTGCCAGCTCTCGACCGGGTAGTAACACCGGGGAGCTGTTTTTT. Residues: CASSRPGSNTGELFF.